This TCR beta chain was identified during a study of T-cell memory formation after mild COVID-19. Study summary: TCR clusters mostly belonged to single donors.

The CDR3 contains 18 residues. Per the germline V gene, CDR1 is SGHNT and CDR2 is YYREEE (reference sequence). Trimming took 1 base from V and 8 from J, leaving 25 bases between them. TCRdb recomputed calls from the 5' RACE reads with MiXCR, one row per CDR3 protein. The table has fewer than 250,000 distinct CDR3 sequences, over 15% seen once. The chain couples TRBV5-4 to TRBJ2-1; D might be TRBD2 (6 bases). The receptor was isolated from an adult woman who had mild COVID-19 (a few samples of this study predate the infection). Cell type and time point are not known. Sequencing was carried out using PBMCs or a T cell subset sorted from them (not recorded which). The CDR3 DNA follows: TGTGCCAGCAGCTTGAGTCCCGGTTGGGGGACGGGGGAATATGAGCAGTTCTTC. It codes for CASSLSPGWGTGEYEQFF.